This T cell receptor beta chain appears in the sequencing data of a study of shared clonotypes between healthy human individuals. Study overall: Each donor's CD4 naive and CD4 memory cells filled three plates apiece, CD8 naive two, and CD8 memory one.

Clones were read by immunoSEQ multiplex PCR, and TCRdb kept only the in-frame ones, dropping some. The data show some 2,000,000 clones, with more than 90% seen just once and roughly 0.13% held by the top ten. The donor population consisted of healthy HIV-negative adults with no recent acute infections or vaccinations. Trimming removed 3 bases from V and 10 bases from J; junction bases left unmatched: 16. This CDR3 region has 16 residues. Per the germline V gene, CDR1 is SGHKS and CDR2 is YYEKEE (reference sequence). Specimen: naive CD4+ T cells sorted from blood. As to subset: CD45RA+ positively selected. The sequence derives from a young man in good health. The chain couples TRBV5-5 to TRBJ2-1; 7 nucleotides agree with TRBD1. CDR3 sequence reads: CASSWQRTGVVDEQFF. DNA for the CDR3: TGTGCCAGCAGCTGGCAGCGGACAGGAGTCGTCGACGAGCAGTTCTTC.